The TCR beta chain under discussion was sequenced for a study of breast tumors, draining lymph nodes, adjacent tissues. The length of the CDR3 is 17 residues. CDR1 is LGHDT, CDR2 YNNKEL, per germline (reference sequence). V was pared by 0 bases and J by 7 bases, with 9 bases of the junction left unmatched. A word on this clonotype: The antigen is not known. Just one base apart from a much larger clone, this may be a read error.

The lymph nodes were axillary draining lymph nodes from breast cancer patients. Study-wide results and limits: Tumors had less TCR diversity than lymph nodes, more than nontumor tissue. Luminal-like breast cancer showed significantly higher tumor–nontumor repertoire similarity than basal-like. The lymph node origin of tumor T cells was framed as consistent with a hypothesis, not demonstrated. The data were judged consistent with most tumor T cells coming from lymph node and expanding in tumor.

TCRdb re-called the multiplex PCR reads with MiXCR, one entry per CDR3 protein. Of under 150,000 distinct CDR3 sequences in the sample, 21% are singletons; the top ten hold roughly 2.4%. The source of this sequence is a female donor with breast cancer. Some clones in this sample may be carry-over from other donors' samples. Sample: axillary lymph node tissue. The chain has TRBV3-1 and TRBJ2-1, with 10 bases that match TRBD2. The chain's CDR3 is CASSQDRLAGAGNEQFF. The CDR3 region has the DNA TGTGCCAGCAGCCAAGATCGGCTAGCGGGAGCTGGGAATGAGCAGTTCTTC.